This T cell receptor beta chain was sequenced for a study of T cell repertoires in cytomegalovirus infection. Study information: Signatures in public TCR beta sequences pointed to both CMV infection and matching HLA type.

On this clonotype itself: Its antigen is currently unknown.

Findings of the study overall: Dominating the ex vivo response were HLA-C-restricted CMV-specific TCR beta clonotypes.

One entry per CDR3 protein, called by TCRdb with MiXCR from the reads. The sample consists of some 560,000 distinct CDR3 sequences, almost 40% of them appearing once. Looked up from germline, CDR1 is LGHNT and CDR2 is FRNRAP. This CDR3 contains 14 residues. Trimming cost V 3 bases and J 7 bases, with 13 bases left between them. The chain employs TRBV12-5 and TRBJ1-5; the D gene is possibly TRBD1 (5 bases). The clonotype comes from a human donor in good health (CMV status not recorded). Some clones in this sample may be carry-over from other donors' samples. Sequences were derived from cultured PBMCs, sampled from culture after CMV antigen stimulation. CDR3 protein: CASGFTDSRQPQHF. The CDR3 DNA sequence: TGTGCTAGTGGTTTCACCGACAGTAGGCAGCCCCAGCATTTT.